The rows below give T cell receptor beta chains drawn from one sample of a study of blood T cell repertoires in COVID-19. TCRdb's table, derived via immunoSEQ multiplex PCR, lists solely in-frame clones and lacks some. This table has under 400,000 clones, approximately 88% appearing once. The sequenced sample consisted of peripheral blood. The receptor source for this set is a woman aged 25 to 39 with COVID-19, enrolled during active disease. Each CDR3 is given with its conserved first and last residue. D genes are given only for firm matches. Size is omitted from some rows. Given values are once, few, many or a class for expanded clones.

size: -; J: TRBJ2-3; length: 18; V: TRBV5-1; D: TRBD1; DNA: TGCGCCAGCAGCTTGGTTTTGGTAGGGGACAGGGCAGCAGATACGCAGTATTTT; CDR3: CASSLVLVGDRAADTQYF
size: few; J: TRBJ2-3; length: 17; V: TRBV4-1; D: TRBD2; DNA: TGCGCCAGCAGCCAAGGGGCTTCGGGGGGGGGCACAGATACGCAGTATTTT; CDR3: CASSQGASGGGTDTQYF
size: once; J: TRBJ1-1; length: 14; V: TRBV2; D: -; DNA: TGTGCCAGCAGCGGTAGCAGATGGAACACTGAAGCTTTCTTT; CDR3: CASSGSRWNTEAFF
size: -; J: TRBJ2-1; length: 15; V: TRBV5-6; D: -; DNA: TGTGCCAGCAGCTTGACGGGGGTTACCTACAATGAGCAGTTCTTC; CDR3: CASSLTGVTYNEQFF
size: -; J: TRBJ2-3; length: 16; V: TRBV5-5; D: TRBD1; DNA: TGTGCCAGCAGCTTCTGGGCAGGGGGTAACACAGATACGCAGTATTTT; CDR3: CASSFWAGGNTDTQYF
size: few; J: TRBJ2-1; length: 15; V: TRBV27; D: TRBD2; DNA: TGTGCCAGCAGTTTCACGGGGGGGGCATTCAATGAGCAGTTCTTC; CDR3: CASSFTGGAFNEQFF
size: -; J: TRBJ1-1; length: 16; V: TRBV19; D: -; DNA: TGTGCCAGCACAATAAGACTCCAACAGGGACGGTCTGAAGCTTTCTTT; CDR3: CASTIRLQQGRSEAFF
size: -; J: TRBJ2-3; length: 15; V: TRBV9; D: -; DNA: TGTGCCAGCAGCGTAAAACTAGGTAGCACAGATACGCAGTATTTT; CDR3: CASSVKLGSTDTQYF
size: -; J: TRBJ2-2; length: 17; V: TRBV2; D: TRBD2; DNA: TGTGCCAGCAGGAGGACCCTAGCGGGGGGGTATACCGGGGAGCTGTTTTTT; CDR3: CASRRTLAGGYTGELFF
size: -; J: TRBJ2-7; length: 15; V: TRBV9; D: -; DNA: TGTGCCAGCAGCCGCGTAGGAGGCGAGTACTACGAGCAGTACTTC; CDR3: CASSRVGGEYYEQYF
size: -; J: TRBJ1-3; length: 12; V: TRBV12-3/TRBV12-4; D: -; DNA: TGTGCCAGCAGTTTACAAGGAAACACCATATATTTT; CDR3: CASSLQGNTIYF
size: -; J: TRBJ1-3; length: 15; V: TRBV29-1; D: TRBD1; DNA: TGCAGCGTTCAAGGAGGACAGGCCTCTGGAAACACCATATATTTT; CDR3: CSVQGGQASGNTIYF
size: -; J: TRBJ2-1; length: 16; V: TRBV5-6; D: TRBD2; DNA: TGTGCCAGCAGCCCCGGACTAGCGGGGGGTGGTGATGAGCAGTTCTTC; CDR3: CASSPGLAGGGDEQFF
size: -; J: TRBJ2-3; length: 12; V: TRBV5-1; D: -; DNA: TGCGCCAGCAGCTTCATGACAGATACGCAGTATTTT; CDR3: CASSFMTDTQYF
size: -; J: TRBJ1-1; length: 13; V: TRBV2; D: -; DNA: TGTGCCAGCAGTGACGGGGGGAGGACTGAAGCTTTCTTT; CDR3: CASSDGGRTEAFF
size: many; J: TRBJ1-6; length: 19; V: TRBV15; D: -; DNA: TGTGCCACCAGCAGAGCGAGGGAGCGAGGGCTTCGGTATAATTCACCCCTCCACTTT; CDR3: CATSRARERGLRYNSPLHF
size: -; J: TRBJ1-1; length: 12; V: TRBV12-3/TRBV12-4; D: -; DNA: TGTGCCAGCAGTTTAGGGGCGAGTGAAGCTTTCTTT; CDR3: CASSLGASEAFF
size: -; J: TRBJ2-7; length: 14; V: TRBV10-1; D: TRBD1; DNA: TGCGCCAGCAGTAAAGGGACAGAGAAATACGAGCAGTACTTC; CDR3: CASSKGTEKYEQYF
size: -; J: TRBJ1-1; length: 13; V: TRBV27; D: -; DNA: TGTGCCAGCAGTTTCAGGGATTACACTGAAGCTTTCTTT; CDR3: CASSFRDYTEAFF
size: -; J: TRBJ1-6; length: 17; V: TRBV10-3; D: TRBD1; DNA: TGTGCCATCAGTTCCTCGGGACTCGGGACAGTGGATTCACCCCTCCACTTT; CDR3: CAISSSGLGTVDSPLHF
size: -; J: TRBJ1-2; length: 12; V: TRBV29-1; D: -; DNA: TGCAGCGTTGATAGAGGGGGTGACGGCTACACCTTC; CDR3: CSVDRGGDGYTF
size: -; J: TRBJ2-3; length: 16; V: TRBV5-1; D: TRBD2; DNA: TGCGCCAGCAGAACATCAGCGGGGGGTAACACAGATACGCAGTATTTT; CDR3: CASRTSAGGNTDTQYF
size: -; J: TRBJ1-3; length: 16; V: TRBV7-9; D: -; DNA: TGTGCCAGCAGCCCGGGGACAAGGCATACGGGAAACACCATATATTTT; CDR3: CASSPGTRHTGNTIYF
size: -; J: TRBJ2-3; length: 11; V: TRBV10-3; D: -; DNA: TGTGCCATCGGCCCGGGGGATACGCAGTATTTT; CDR3: CAIGPGDTQYF
size: few; J: TRBJ1-1; length: 16; V: TRBV5-1; D: -; DNA: TGCGCCAGCAGCTTTACCAGGGGAGATGGGGACACTGAAGCTTTCTTT; CDR3: CASSFTRGDGDTEAFF
size: -; J: TRBJ2-3; length: 19; V: TRBV9; D: TRBD2; DNA: TGTGCCAGCAGCGCCCCCGGTAGGGTGAGCGGGGGAAGCACAGATACGCAGTATTTT; CDR3: CASSAPGRVSGGSTDTQYF
size: -; J: TRBJ2-3; length: 15; V: TRBV7-8; D: TRBD1; DNA: TGTGCCAGCAGCTTTAGGGACAGAGAACGAGATACGCAGTATTTT; CDR3: CASSFRDRERDTQYF
size: -; J: TRBJ1-6; length: 17; V: TRBV9; D: -; DNA: TGTGCCAGCAGCGTAGGGTATTTAGGGGGTGGAATTTCACCCCTCCACTTT; CDR3: CASSVGYLGGGISPLHF
size: once; J: TRBJ1-1; length: 14; V: TRBV5-5; D: -; DNA: TGTGCCAGCAGCTTACCTAACAGAGTTTGGGAAGCTTTCTTT; CDR3: CASSLPNRVWEAFF
size: once; J: TRBJ1-2; length: 16; V: TRBV24-1; D: TRBD1; DNA: TGTGCCACCAGTGATCCTGGACAGGGTGGAAACTATGGCTACACCTTC; CDR3: CATSDPGQGGNYGYTF
size: once; J: TRBJ1-1; length: 15; V: TRBV5-1; D: -; DNA: TGCGCCAGCACCTCTGGGAGCTCCATCAACACTGAAGCTTTCTTT; CDR3: CASTSGSSINTEAFF
size: -; J: TRBJ1-4; length: 13; V: TRBV7-2; D: TRBD1; DNA: TGTGCCAGCAGCTGGGACAGAAGGGGAAAACTGTTTTTT; CDR3: CASSWDRRGKLFF
size: once; J: TRBJ1-3; length: 18; V: TRBV2; D: TRBD1; DNA: TGTGCCAGCAGTGTAGGGGGCTCTGCCTCCATCTCTGGAAACACCATATATTTT; CDR3: CASSVGGSASISGNTIYF